This TCR beta chain was identified during a study of OX40 agonist ivuxolimab in advanced cancers. Looking at the study overall: Melanoma, hepatocellular carcinoma, head and neck or renal cell cancer occurred in dose-escalation patients. Of mixed ages from 23 to 79 and averaging 60 years, the group was approximately 80% male.

As concerns this clone: Its antigen is currently unknown.

Study-wide points: CD4+ T cells averaged fewer expanded clones than CD8+ T cells.

The germline V gene has CDR1 MGHRA and CDR2 YSYEKL. This CDR3 is 16 amino acids long. The V segment lost 4 bases and the J segment 4 bases; nucleotides outside the gene matches: 13. Profiled with immunoSEQ multiplex PCR; TCRdb holds only in-frame clones, not every one. This sample has around 68,000 clones; roughly 86% occur once, and the top ten carry 2% to 2.5%. The TCR sequence derives from an adult with an advanced solid tumor such as melanoma, head and neck, liver or kidney cancer. Sequenced here: CD4+ or CD8+ T cells sorted from blood, sampled in a trial of the OX40 agonist ivuxolimab. The chain uses TRBV4-1 and TRBJ2-7; TRBD1 aligns across 7 bases. The CDR3 region is CASSRETLDRIYEQYF. Written as DNA, the CDR3 is TGCGCCAGCAGCCGAGAGACCTTGGACAGGATTTACGAGCAGTACTTC.